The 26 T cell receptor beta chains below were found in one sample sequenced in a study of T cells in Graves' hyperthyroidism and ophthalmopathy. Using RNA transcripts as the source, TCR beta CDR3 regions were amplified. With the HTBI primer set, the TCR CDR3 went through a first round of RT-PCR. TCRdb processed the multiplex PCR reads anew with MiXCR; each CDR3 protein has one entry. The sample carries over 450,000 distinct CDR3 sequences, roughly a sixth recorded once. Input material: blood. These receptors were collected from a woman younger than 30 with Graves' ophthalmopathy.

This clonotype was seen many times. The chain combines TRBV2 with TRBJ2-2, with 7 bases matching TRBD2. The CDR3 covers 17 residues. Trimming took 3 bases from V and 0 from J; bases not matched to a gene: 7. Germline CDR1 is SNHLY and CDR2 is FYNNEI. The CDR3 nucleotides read TGTGCCAGCAGTGACCGTTGGCTAGCGGCGAACACCGGGGAGCTGTTTTTT. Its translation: CASSDRWLAANTGELFF. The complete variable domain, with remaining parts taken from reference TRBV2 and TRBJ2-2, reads EPEVTQTPSHQVTQMGQEVILRCVPISNHLYFYWYRQILGQKVEFLVSFYNNEISEKSEIFDDQFSVERPDGSNFTLKIRSTKLEDSAMYFCASSDRWLAANTGELFFGEGSRLTVL.

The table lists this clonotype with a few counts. The CDR3 sequence: CASTLPTGTDYEQYF. The CDR3 region has the DNA TGTGCCAGCACCCTCCCGACCGGGACAGACTACGAGCAGTACTTC. The V gene is TRBV7-2, the J gene TRBJ2-7; 7 nucleotides match TRBD1. There are 15 residues in the CDR3. Trimming removed 7 bases from V and 3 bases from J; junction bases left unmatched: 12. Germline V gives CDR1 SGHTA, CDR2 FQGNSA.

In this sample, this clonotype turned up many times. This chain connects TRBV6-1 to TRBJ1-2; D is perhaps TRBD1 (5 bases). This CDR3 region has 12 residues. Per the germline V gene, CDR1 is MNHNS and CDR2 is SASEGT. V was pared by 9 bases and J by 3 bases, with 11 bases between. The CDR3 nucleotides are TGTGCCAGTCAGGGATACCACTATGGCTACACCTTC. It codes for CASQGYHYGYTF.

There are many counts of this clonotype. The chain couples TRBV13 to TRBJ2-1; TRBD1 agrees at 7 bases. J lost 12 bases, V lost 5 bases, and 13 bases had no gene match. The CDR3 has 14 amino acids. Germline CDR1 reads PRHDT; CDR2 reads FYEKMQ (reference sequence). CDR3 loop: CASSPKTGTALQFF. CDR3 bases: TGTGCCAGCAGCCCGAAGACAGGGACAGCGTTGCAGTTCTTC.

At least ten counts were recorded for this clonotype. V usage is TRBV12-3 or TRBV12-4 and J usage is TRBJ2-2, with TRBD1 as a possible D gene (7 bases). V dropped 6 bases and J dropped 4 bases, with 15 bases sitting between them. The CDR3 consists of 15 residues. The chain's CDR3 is CASRRRDRPTGELFF. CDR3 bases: TGTGCCAGCAGAAGGAGGGACAGACCCACCGGGGAGCTGTTTTTT.

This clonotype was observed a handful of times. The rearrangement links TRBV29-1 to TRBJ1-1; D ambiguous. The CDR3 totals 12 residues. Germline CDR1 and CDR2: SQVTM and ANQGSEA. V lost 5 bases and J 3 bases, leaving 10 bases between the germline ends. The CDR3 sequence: CSVPSLDTEAFF. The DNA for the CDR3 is TGCAGCGTTCCCAGCTTGGACACTGAAGCTTTCTTT.

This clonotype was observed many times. The CDR3 sequence is CASSFREGKNEQFF. CDR3 DNA: TGTGCCAGCAGTTTTCGGGAGGGGAAGAATGAGCAGTTCTTC. This chain uses TRBV27 with TRBJ2-1; 8 positions match TRBD2. Germline assignment: CDR1 MNHEY and CDR2 SMNVEV (reference sequence). J was trimmed by 7 bases and V by 3 bases; bases with no gene match: 5. CDR3 length: 14 residues.

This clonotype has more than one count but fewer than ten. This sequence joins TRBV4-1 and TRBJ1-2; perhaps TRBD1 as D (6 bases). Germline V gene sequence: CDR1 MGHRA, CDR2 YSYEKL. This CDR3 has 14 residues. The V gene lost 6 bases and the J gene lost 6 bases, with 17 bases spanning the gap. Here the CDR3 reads CASSDGGQGHGYTF. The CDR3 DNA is TGCGCCAGCAGTGACGGCGGGCAGGGGCATGGCTACACCTTC.

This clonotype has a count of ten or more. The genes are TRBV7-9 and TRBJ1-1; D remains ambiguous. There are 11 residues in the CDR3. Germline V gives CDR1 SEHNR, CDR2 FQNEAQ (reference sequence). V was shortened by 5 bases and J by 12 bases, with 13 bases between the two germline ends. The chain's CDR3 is CASSIGREPFF. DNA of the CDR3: TGTGCCAGCAGCATAGGAAGGGAACCTTTCTTT.

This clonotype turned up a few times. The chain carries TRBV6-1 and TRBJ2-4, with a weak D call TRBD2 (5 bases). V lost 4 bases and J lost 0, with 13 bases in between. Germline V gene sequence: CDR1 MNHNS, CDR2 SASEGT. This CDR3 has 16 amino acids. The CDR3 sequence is CASSARLIVAKNIQYF. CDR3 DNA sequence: TGTGCCAGCAGTGCTAGACTAATTGTAGCCAAAAACATTCAGTACTTC.

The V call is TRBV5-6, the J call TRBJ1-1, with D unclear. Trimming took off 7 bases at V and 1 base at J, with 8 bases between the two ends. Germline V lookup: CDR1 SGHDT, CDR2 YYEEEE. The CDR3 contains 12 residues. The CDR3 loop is CASVLQNTEAFF. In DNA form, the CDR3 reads TGTGCCAGCGTTCTACAGAACACTGAAGCTTTCTTT. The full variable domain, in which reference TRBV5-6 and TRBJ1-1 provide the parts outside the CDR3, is DAGVTQSPTHLIKTRGQQVTLRCSPKSGHDTVSWYQQALGQGPQFIFQYYEEEERQRGNFPDRFSGHQFPNYSSELNVNALLLGDSALYLCASVLQNTEAFFGQGTRLTVV.

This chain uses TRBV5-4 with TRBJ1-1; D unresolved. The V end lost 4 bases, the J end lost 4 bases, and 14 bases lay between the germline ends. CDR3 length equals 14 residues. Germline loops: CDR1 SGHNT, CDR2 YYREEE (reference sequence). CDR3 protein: CASSRGIASTEAFF. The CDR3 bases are TGTGCCAGCAGCCGTGGGATAGCGAGCACTGAAGCTTTCTTT.

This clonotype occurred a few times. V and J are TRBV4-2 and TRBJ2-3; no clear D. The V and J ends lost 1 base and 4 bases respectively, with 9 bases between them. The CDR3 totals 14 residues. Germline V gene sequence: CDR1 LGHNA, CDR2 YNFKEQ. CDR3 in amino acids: CASSQVGEADTQYF. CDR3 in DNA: TGTGCCAGCAGCCAAGTTGGTGAAGCAGATACGCAGTATTTT.

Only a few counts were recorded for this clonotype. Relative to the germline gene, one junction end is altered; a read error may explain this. CDR3 protein: CATSREGYQPQHF. CDR3 bases: TGTGCCACCAGCAGAGAGGGATATCAGCCCCAGCATTTT. V is TRBV3-1 and J is TRBJ1-5, with D uncertain. Looked up from germline, CDR1 is LGHDT and CDR2 is YNNKEL (reference sequence). CDR3 length: 13 amino acids.

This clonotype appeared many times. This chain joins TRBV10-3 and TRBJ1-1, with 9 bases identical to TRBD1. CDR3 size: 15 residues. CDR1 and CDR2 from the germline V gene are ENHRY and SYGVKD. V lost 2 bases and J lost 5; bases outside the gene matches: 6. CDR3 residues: CAISETDRGGTEAFF. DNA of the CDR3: TGTGCCATCAGTGAGACGGACAGGGGTGGGACTGAAGCTTTCTTT.

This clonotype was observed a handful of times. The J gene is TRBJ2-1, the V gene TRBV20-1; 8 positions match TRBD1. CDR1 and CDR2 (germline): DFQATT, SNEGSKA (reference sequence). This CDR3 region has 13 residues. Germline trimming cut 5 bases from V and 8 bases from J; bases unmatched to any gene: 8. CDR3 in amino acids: CSAPGQGHDEQFF. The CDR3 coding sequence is TGCAGTGCTCCAGGACAGGGTCACGATGAGCAGTTCTTC.

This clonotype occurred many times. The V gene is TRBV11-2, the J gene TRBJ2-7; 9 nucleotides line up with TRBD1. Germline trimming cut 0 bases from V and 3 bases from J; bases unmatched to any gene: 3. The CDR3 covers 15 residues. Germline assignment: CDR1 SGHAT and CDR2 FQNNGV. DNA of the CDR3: TGTGCCAGCAGCTTAGATGGACAGGGGAACTACGAGCAGTACTTC. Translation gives CASSLDGQGNYEQYF.

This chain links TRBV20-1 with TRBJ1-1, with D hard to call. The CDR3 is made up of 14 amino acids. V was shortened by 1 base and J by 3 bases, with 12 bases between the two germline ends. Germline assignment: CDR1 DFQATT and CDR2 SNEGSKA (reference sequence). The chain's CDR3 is CSARGLGSDTEAFF. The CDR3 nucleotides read TGCAGTGCTAGAGGCCTAGGGTCGGACACTGAAGCTTTCTTT.

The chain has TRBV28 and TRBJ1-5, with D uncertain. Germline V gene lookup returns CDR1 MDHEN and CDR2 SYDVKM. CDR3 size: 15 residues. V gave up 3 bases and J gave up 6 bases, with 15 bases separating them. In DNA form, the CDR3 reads TGTGCCAGCAGTTTTACAGCCACGAACCCTCAGCCCCAGCATTTT. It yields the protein CASSFTATNPQPQHF.

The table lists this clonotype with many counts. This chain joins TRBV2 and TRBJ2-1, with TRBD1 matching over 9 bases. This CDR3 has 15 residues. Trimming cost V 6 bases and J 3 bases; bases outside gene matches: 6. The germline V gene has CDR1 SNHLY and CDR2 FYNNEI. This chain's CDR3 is CASRAEGQGYNEQFF. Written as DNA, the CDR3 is TGTGCCAGCAGAGCAGAGGGACAGGGCTACAATGAGCAGTTCTTC.

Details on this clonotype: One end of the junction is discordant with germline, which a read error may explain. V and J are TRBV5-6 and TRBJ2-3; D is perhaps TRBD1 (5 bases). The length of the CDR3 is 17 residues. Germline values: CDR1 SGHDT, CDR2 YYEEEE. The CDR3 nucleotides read TGTGCCGGCAGCCTCGCTCGATGGGGCTCGGGCACAGATACGCAGTATTTT. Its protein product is CAGSLARWGSGTDTQYF.

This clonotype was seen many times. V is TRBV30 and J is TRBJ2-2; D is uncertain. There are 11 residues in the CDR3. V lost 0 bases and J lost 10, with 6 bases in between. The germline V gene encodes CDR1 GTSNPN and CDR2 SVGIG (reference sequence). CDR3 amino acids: CAWSVLEELFF. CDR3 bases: TGTGCCTGGAGTGTACTGGAGGAGCTGTTTTTT.

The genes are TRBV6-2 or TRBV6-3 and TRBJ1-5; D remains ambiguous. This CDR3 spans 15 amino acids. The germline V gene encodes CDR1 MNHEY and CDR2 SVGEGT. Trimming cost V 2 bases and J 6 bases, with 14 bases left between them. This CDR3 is CASSYSRPAGQPQHF. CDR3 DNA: TGTGCCAGCAGTTACAGTAGGCCCGCAGGTCAGCCCCAGCATTTT.

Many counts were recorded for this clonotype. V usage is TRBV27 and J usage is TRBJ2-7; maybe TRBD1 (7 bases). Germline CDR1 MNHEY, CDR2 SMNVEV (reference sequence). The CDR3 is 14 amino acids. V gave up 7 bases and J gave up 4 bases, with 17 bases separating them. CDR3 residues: CASKQLEGAYEQYF. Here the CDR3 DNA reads TGTGCCAGCAAACAACTGGAGGGGGCTTACGAGCAGTACTTC.

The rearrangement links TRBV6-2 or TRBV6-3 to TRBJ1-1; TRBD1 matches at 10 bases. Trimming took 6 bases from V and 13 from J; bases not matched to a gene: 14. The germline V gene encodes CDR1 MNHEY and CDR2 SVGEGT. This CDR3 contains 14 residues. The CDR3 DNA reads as TGTGCCAGCAGACGGGACAGGGGCCCCAAGATCGATTTCTTT. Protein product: CASRRDRGPKIDFF.

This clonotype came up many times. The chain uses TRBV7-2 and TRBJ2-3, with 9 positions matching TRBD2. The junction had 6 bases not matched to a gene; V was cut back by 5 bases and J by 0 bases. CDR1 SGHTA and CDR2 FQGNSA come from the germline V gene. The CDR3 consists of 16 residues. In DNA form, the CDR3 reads TGTGCCAGCAGCACAAAGACTAGCGGTAGCACAGATACGCAGTATTTT. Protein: CASSTKTSGSTDTQYF.